One and the same sample provided the 20 T cell receptor beta chains below, sequenced in a study of cytomegalovirus exposure and HLA in healthy donors. The PCR ran on 60 Vbeta and 13 Jbeta primers. TCRdb's table, derived via immunoSEQ multiplex PCR, lists solely in-frame clones and lacks some. The sample records 170,000 or so clones, less than 90% being singletons. Material for sequencing was PBMCs. The source is a man over 45 in good health and CMV-seronegative.

V and J are TRBV6-4 and TRBJ1-5; D call uncertain. V was trimmed by 2 bases and J by 3 bases, leaving 5 bases between them. The CDR3 covers 13 residues. The germline gives CDR1 MRHNA, CDR2 SNTAGT. As DNA, the CDR3 is TGTGCCAGCAGTGACGGGCTCAATCAGCCCCAGCATTTT. Residues: CASSDGLNQPQHF.

This clone was recorded a few times. This CDR3 reads CASSYQVSYEQYF. The CDR3 DNA is TGTGCCAGCAGTTACCAGGTCTCCTACGAGCAGTACTTC. The chain is built from TRBV6-6 and TRBJ2-7, with no clear D. Deletions cut 2 bases from V and 0 bases from J, with 5 bases between. This CDR3 region has 13 residues. Germline V lookup: CDR1 MNHNY, CDR2 SVGAGI (reference sequence).

The V gene is TRBV7-2, the J gene TRBJ2-2, with TRBD2 matching 8 bases. J was trimmed by 6 bases and V by 5 bases; bases with no gene match: 5. Germline loops: CDR1 SGHTA, CDR2 FQGNSA. CDR3 length: 14 amino acids. In DNA, the CDR3 is TGTGCCAGCAGCCAGGGACTAGTCGCCGGGGAGCTGTTTTTT. It yields the protein CASSQGLVAGELFF. The variable domain in full, with the rest retrieved from reference TRBV7-2 and TRBJ2-2, is GAGVSQSPSNKVTEKGKDVELRCDPISGHTALYWYRQSLGQGLEFLIYFQGNSAPDKSGLPSDRFSAERTGGSVSTLTIQRTQQEDSAVYLCASSQGLVAGELFFGEGSRLTVL.

This chain uses TRBV5-1 with TRBJ2-3; tentatively, D is TRBD2 (6 bases). The CDR3 spans 16 residues. Trimming left V 1 base short and J 0 bases short, with 12 bases between. Germline lookup yields CDR1 SGHRS and CDR2 YFSETQ. For the CDR3, the DNA is TGCGCCAGCAGCTTGAATCCGGCGGGGAGCACAGATACGCAGTATTTT. Protein sequence: CASSLNPAGSTDTQYF.

The J gene is TRBJ2-5, the V gene TRBV9, with 7 positions matching TRBD1. The germline gives CDR1 SGDLS, CDR2 YYNGEE. The CDR3 extends over 14 amino acids. V trimming: 7 bases; J trimming: 2 bases; junction bases outside the gene matches: 8. The CDR3 protein is CASSRTGGQETQYF. DNA for the CDR3: TGTGCCAGCTCGAGGACAGGAGGACAAGAGACCCAGTACTTC.

The chain joins TRBV19 to TRBJ1-6; the D gene is possibly TRBD1 (6 bases). The CDR3 runs 13 residues. Trimming took 3 bases from V and 8 from J, leaving 8 bases between them. In germline, CDR1 is LNHDA, CDR2 SQIVND (reference sequence). The CDR3 spells CASSMSGDSPLHF. Written as DNA, the CDR3 is TGTGCCAGTAGTATGTCAGGGGATTCACCCCTCCACTTT.

The rearrangement joins TRBV4-1 to TRBJ2-5; D ambiguous. Germline V gene data show CDR1 as MGHRA and CDR2 as YSYEKL. This CDR3 contains 15 residues. V dropped 0 bases and J dropped 5 bases, with 13 bases sitting between them. The CDR3 DNA follows: TGCGCCAGCAGCCAAGATCCGGCGAGGCGGGAGACCCAGTACTTC. Its protein is CASSQDPARRETQYF.

CDR3 region: CASSFGGTSGIYEQYF. The DNA for the CDR3 is TGTGCCAGCAGCTTTGGGGGGACTAGCGGGATCTACGAGCAGTACTTC. The chain carries TRBV5-4 and TRBJ2-7; TRBD2 matches at 13 bases. V dropped 2 bases and J dropped 3; count of bases not matched to a gene: 5. Germline V lookup: CDR1 SGHNT, CDR2 YYREEE (reference sequence). This CDR3 is 16 amino acids long. Together with reference TRBV5-4 and TRBJ2-7, the CDR3 gives the full variable domain: ETGVTQSPTHLIKTRGQQVTLRCSSQSGHNTVSWYQQALGQGPQFIFQYYREEENGRGNFPPRFSGLQFPNYSSELNVNALELDDSALYLCASSFGGTSGIYEQYFGPGTRLTVT.

The rearrangement joins TRBV15 to TRBJ2-1; 10 nucleotides match TRBD2. The germline V gene has CDR1 LNHNV and CDR2 YYDKDF (reference sequence). This CDR3 region has 16 residues. The junction had 0 bases not matched to a gene; V was cut back by 1 base and J by 0 bases. CDR3 sequence (DNA): TGTGCCACCAGCAGAGGACTAGCGGGCTCCTACAATGAGCAGTTCTTC. Encoded protein: CATSRGLAGSYNEQFF. Full variable domain (remainder filled in from reference TRBV15 and TRBJ2-1): DAMVIQNPRYQVTQFGKPVTLSCSQTLNHNVMYWYQQKSSQAPKLLFHYYDKDFNNEADTPDNFQSRRPNTSFCFLDIRSPGLGDTAMYLCATSRGLAGSYNEQFFGPGTRLTVL.

This clone was seen only once. The chain has TRBV6-1 and TRBJ2-7, with 10 bases that match TRBD1. CDR1 and CDR2 from the germline V gene are MNHNS and SASEGT. Trimming cost V 7 bases and J 5 bases; bases outside gene matches: 8. CDR3 length: 14 amino acids. The CDR3 reads CASTFGTGVHEQYF. The CDR3 DNA sequence: TGTGCCAGCACCTTCGGGACAGGGGTACACGAGCAGTACTTC.

V usage is TRBV6-1 and J usage is TRBJ1-5; D is perhaps TRBD1 (5 bases). The V end was cut by 7 bases, the J end by 3 bases, with 10 bases between. The germline V gene has CDR1 MNHNS and CDR2 SASEGT. The CDR3 is 13 amino acids. In DNA, the CDR3 is TGTGCCAGCACGACAGAGGTCAATCAGCCCCAGCATTTT. Its protein is CASTTEVNQPQHF.

This chain connects TRBV28 to TRBJ1-5; D possibly corresponds to TRBD1 (5 bases). Per germline, CDR1 MDHEN and CDR2 SYDVKM. This CDR3 region has 15 residues. Trimming shortened V by 3 bases and J by 9 bases, and 18 bases separated the two germline ends. As DNA, the CDR3 is TGTGCCAGCAGTTTGTTGACAGCCGGCGGGGGGCCCCAGCATTTT. This translates into CASSLLTAGGGPQHF.

As concerns this clone: This same CDR3 is encoded by further DNA sequences in the sample. This chain links TRBV5-1 with TRBJ2-7; weak D call: TRBD2 (6 bases). Between the trimmed V and J ends, which lost 1 base and 7 bases, there was a span of 12 bases. Germline assignment: CDR1 SGHRS and CDR2 YFSETQ. This CDR3 has 13 residues. The CDR3 loop reads CASSLKAAGEQYF. The CDR3 nucleotides are TGCGCCAGCAGCTTGAAGGCTGCGGGGGAGCAGTACTTC. Combining the CDR3 with reference TRBV5-1 and TRBJ2-7 gives the whole variable domain KAGVTQTPRYLIKTRGQQVTLSCSPISGHRSVSWYQQTPGQGLQFLFEYFSETQRNKGNFPGRFSGRQFSNSRSEMNVSTLELGDSALYLCASSLKAAGEQYFGPGTRLTVT.

The V gene is TRBV7-6, the J gene TRBJ2-3; D perhaps matches TRBD2 (6 bases). The V end lost 1 base, the J end lost 6 bases, and 17 bases lay between the germline ends. Germline V gene lookup returns CDR1 SGHVS and CDR2 FNYEAQ. CDR3 size: 16 residues. CDR3 in amino acids: CASSLVLASSFDTQYF. The CDR3 DNA reads as TGTGCCAGCAGCTTAGTGCTAGCGTCAAGTTTCGATACGCAGTATTTT. The full variable domain, with the rest looked up from reference TRBV7-6 and TRBJ2-3, is GAGVSQSPRYKVTKRGQDVALRCDPISGHVSLYWYRQALGQGPEFLTYFNYEAQQDKSGLPNDRFSAERPEGSISTLTIQRTEQRDSAMYRCASSLVLASSFDTQYFGPGTRLTVL.

This clone turned up a few times. The chain uses TRBV7-9 and TRBJ2-1, with 8 bases fitting TRBD2. V lost 1 base, J lost 2 bases, and 4 bases stayed unmatched. This CDR3 has 16 residues. Germline CDR1 and CDR2: SEHNR and FQNEAQ (reference sequence). This chain's CDR3 is CASSLDGRAPYNEQFF. In DNA, the CDR3 is TGTGCCAGCAGCTTAGACGGGAGGGCCCCCTACAATGAGCAGTTCTTC.

The V call is TRBV28, the J call TRBJ2-3; D is ambiguous. The CDR3 sequence is 15 residues long. The germline V and J ends were trimmed by 3 bases and 2 bases, with 12 bases remaining between them. Per germline, CDR1 MDHEN and CDR2 SYDVKM. CDR3 nucleotide sequence: TGTGCCAGCAGTTTGCTTGCGAAGAACACAGATACGCAGTATTTT. Protein sequence: CASSLLAKNTDTQYF.

This chain connects TRBV6-1 to TRBJ1-5, with 7 bases identical to TRBD1. Germline trimming cut 1 base from V and 4 bases from J; bases unmatched to any gene: 4. The CDR3 contains 15 residues. Germline V gene lookup returns CDR1 MNHNS and CDR2 SASEGT. CDR3 in DNA: TGTGCCAGCAGTGAAGGAGGGGGCTGGAATCAGCCCCAGCATTTT. It encodes CASSEGGGWNQPQHF.

J is TRBJ2-7 and V is TRBV29-1; 11 bases fit TRBD1. The length of the CDR3 is 14 residues. Unmatched junction bases numbered 3, after V lost 2 bases and J lost 3 bases. Looked up from germline, CDR1 is SQVTM and CDR2 is ANQGSEA. CDR3 sequence reads: CSVELGTGGYEQYF. The CDR3 DNA follows: TGCAGCGTTGAACTAGGGACAGGGGGCTACGAGCAGTACTTC.

This chain uses TRBV7-9 with TRBJ1-6; TRBD1 might be the D (6 bases). From germline, CDR1 is SEHNR and CDR2 FQNEAQ (reference sequence). Deletions cut 1 base from V and 7 bases from J, with 14 bases between. The CDR3 runs 16 residues. The CDR3 region has the DNA TGTGCCAGCAGCTTAGTTGGGGGCGATTGGAATTCACCCCTCCACTTT. It translates to CASSLVGGDWNSPLHF.

This chain links TRBV10-3 with TRBJ2-1, with D possibly being TRBD2 (6 bases). The CDR3 is made up of 14 amino acids. Germline-derived CDR1 and CDR2 are ENHRY and SYGVKD. Trimming removed 3 bases at V and 5 bases at J, with 11 bases between. CDR3 amino acids: CAISDPGENNEQFF. In DNA form, the CDR3 reads TGTGCCATCAGTGATCCGGGAGAAAACAATGAGCAGTTCTTC.